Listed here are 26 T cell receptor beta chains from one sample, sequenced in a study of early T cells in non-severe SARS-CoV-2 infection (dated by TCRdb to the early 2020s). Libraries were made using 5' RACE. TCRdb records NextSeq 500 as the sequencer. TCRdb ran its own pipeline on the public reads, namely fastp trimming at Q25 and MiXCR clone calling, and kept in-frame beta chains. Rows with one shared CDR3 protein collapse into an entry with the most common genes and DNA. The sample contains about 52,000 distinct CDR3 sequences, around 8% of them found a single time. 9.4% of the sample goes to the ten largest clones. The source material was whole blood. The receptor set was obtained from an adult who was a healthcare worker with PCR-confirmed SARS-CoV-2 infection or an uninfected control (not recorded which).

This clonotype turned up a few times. CDR3 sequence: CASSRRASGRMDTQYF. The CDR3 DNA reads TGTGCCAGCAGCCGACGGGCTAGCGGGAGGATGGATACGCAGTATTTT. The rearrangement uses TRBV7-2 and TRBJ2-3, with 11 bases that match TRBD2. Germline loops: CDR1 SGHTA, CDR2 FQGNSA. The V gene end was trimmed by 5 bases and the J gene end by 6 bases; junction bases not matched to a gene: 10. This CDR3 contains 16 residues.

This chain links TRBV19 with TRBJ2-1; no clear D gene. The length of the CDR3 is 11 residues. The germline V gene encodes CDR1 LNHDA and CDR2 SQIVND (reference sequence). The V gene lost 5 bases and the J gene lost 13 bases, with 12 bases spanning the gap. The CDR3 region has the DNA TGTGCCAGTAGTGGCCCGGGTCCCCAGTTCTTC. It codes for CASSGPGPQFF.

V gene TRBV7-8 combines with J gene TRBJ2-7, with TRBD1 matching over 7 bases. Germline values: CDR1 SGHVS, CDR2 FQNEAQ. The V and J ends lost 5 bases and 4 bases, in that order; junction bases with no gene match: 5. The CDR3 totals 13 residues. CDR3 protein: CASSLGGRYEQYF. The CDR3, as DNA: TGTGCCAGCAGCCTAGGGGGCCGTTACGAGCAGTACTTC.

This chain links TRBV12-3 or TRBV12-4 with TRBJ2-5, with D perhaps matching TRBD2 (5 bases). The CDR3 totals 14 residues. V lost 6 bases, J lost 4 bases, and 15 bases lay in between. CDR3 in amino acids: CASRSLRGGETQYF. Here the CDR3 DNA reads TGTGCCAGCAGGTCCCTCCGCGGAGGAGAGACCCAGTACTTC.

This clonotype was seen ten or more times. The CDR3 DNA reads as TGTGCCAGCAGTCCACAGGGTCCCTACGAGCAGTACTTC. This encodes CASSPQGPYEQYF. The chain couples TRBV27 to TRBJ2-7, with D possibly TRBD1 on 6 matching bases. The V gene's germline CDR1 is MNHEY and CDR2 SMNVEV (reference sequence). This CDR3 has 13 residues. The ends were cut back, 5 bases at V and 2 bases at J, with 10 bases in the middle.

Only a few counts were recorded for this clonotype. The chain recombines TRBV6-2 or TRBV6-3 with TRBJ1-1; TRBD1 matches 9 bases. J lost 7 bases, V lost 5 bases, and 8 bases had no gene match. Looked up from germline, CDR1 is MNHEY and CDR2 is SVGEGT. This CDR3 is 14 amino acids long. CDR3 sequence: CASSLYRGPGEAFF. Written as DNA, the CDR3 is TGTGCCAGCAGTCTCTACAGGGGGCCGGGTGAAGCTTTCTTT.

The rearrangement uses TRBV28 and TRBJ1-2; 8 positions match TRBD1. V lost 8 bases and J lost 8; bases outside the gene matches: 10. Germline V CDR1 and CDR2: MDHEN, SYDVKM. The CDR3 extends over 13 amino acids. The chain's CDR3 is CASGLFRTGGYTF. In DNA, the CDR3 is TGTGCCAGCGGATTGTTTAGGACAGGGGGCTACACCTTC.

CDR3 region: CAPRGEQYF. CDR3 DNA: TGTGCCCCCAGGGGCGAGCAGTACTTC. The V gene is TRBV21-1, the J gene TRBJ2-7; the table's TRBD1 call for D was not verified on the DNA. TRBV21-1 is noted as a pseudogene. The CDR3 consists of 9 residues.

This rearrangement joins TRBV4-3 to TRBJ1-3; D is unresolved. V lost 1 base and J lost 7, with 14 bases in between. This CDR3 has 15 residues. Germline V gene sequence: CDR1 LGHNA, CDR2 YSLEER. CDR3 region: CASSQAAGPWNTIYF. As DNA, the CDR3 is TGCGCCAGCAGCCAAGCGGCCGGCCCCTGGAACACCATATATTTT.

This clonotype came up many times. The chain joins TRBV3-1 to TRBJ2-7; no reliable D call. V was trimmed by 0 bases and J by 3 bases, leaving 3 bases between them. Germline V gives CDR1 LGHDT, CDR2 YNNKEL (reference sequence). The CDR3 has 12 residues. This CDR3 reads CASSQDRYEQYF. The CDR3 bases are TGTGCCAGCAGCCAAGATCGCTACGAGCAGTACTTC.

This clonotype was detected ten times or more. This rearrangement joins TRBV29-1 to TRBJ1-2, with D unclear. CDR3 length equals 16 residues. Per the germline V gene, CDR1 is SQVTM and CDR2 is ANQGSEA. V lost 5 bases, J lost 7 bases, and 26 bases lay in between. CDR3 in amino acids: CSVPDASSMRTFGYTF. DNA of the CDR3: TGCAGCGTTCCCGATGCCAGTTCCATGCGGACGTTTGGCTACACCTTC.

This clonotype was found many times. CDR3 protein: CAWSVAGGPNEQYF. The CDR3 region has the DNA TGTGCCTGGAGTGTTGCGGGAGGCCCGAACGAGCAGTACTTC. V usage is TRBV30 and J usage is TRBJ2-7, with TRBD2 matching over 8 bases. V lost 0 bases, J lost 5 bases, and 6 bases stayed unmatched. The CDR3 is 14 amino acids. Looked up from germline, CDR1 is GTSNPN and CDR2 is SVGIG (reference sequence).

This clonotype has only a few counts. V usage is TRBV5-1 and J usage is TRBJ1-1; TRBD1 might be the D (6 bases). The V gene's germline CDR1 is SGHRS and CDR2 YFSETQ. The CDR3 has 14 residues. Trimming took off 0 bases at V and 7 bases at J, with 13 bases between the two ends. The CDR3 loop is CASSLEAGADEAFF. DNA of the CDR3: TGCGCCAGCAGCTTGGAGGCAGGGGCGGATGAAGCTTTCTTT.

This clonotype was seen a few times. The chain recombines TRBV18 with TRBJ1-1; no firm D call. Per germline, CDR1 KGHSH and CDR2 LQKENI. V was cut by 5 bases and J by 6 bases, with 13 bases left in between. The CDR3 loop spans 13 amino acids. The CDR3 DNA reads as TGTGCCAGCTCAGCGGGCCGGGCGGCTGAAGCTTTCTTT. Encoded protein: CASSAGRAAEAFF.

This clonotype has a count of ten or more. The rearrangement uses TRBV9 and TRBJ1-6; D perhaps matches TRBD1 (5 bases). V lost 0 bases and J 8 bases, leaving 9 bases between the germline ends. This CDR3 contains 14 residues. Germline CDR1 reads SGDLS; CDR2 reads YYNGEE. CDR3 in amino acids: CASSVVGTDSPLHF. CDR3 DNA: TGTGCCAGCAGCGTAGTAGGGACCGATTCACCCCTCCACTTT.

The CDR3 sequence is CSAMDGTNYGYTF. DNA of the CDR3: TGCAGTGCGATGGACGGAACTAACTATGGCTACACCTTC. This chain uses TRBV20-1 with TRBJ1-2; no firm D call. The CDR3 has 13 amino acids. Germline loops: CDR1 DFQATT, CDR2 SNEGSKA (reference sequence). The ends were cut back, 6 bases at V and 0 bases at J, with 11 bases in the middle.

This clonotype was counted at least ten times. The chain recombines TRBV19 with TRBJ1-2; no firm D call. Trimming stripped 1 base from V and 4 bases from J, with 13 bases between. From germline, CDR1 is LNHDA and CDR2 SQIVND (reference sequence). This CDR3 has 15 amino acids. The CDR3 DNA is TGTGCCAGTAGTATAGGAGGGAAACTCGTCTATGGCTACACCTTC. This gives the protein CASSIGGKLVYGYTF.

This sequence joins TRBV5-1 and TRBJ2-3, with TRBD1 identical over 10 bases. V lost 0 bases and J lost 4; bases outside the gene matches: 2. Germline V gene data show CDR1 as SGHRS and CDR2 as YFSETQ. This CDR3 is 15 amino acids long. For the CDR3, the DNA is TGCGCCAGCAGCTTGGATGGGACAGGGGCAGATACGCAGTATTTT. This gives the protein CASSLDGTGADTQYF.

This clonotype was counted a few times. The CDR3 loop reads CASSFRADTQYF. The CDR3 region has the DNA TGTGCCAGCAGCTTTCGTGCAGATACGCAGTATTTT. The chain has TRBV7-9 and TRBJ2-3, with D hard to call. The V end was cut by 3 bases, the J end by 4 bases, with 5 bases between. The CDR3 consists of 12 residues. Germline V lookup: CDR1 SEHNR, CDR2 FQNEAQ (reference sequence).

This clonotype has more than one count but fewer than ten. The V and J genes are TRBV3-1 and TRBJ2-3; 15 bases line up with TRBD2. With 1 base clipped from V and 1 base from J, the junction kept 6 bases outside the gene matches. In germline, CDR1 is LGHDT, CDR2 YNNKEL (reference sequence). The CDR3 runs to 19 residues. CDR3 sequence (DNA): TGTGCCAGCAGCCAAGGGGCGGGACTAGCGGGAGGCCGCACAGATACGCAGTATTTT. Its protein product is CASSQGAGLAGGRTDTQYF.

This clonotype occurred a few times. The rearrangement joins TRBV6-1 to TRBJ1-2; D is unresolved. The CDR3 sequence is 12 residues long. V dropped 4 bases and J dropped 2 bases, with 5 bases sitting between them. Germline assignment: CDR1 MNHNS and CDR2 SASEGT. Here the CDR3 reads CASSALNYGYTF. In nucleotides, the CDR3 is TGTGCCAGCAGTGCATTAAACTATGGCTACACCTTC.

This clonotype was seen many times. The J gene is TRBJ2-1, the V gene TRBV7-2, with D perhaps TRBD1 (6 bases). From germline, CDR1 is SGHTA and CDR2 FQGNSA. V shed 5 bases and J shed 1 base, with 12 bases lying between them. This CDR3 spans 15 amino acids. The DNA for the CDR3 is TGTGCCAGCAGCCACCGGGACACGTCCTACAATGAGCAGTTCTTC. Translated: CASSHRDTSYNEQFF.

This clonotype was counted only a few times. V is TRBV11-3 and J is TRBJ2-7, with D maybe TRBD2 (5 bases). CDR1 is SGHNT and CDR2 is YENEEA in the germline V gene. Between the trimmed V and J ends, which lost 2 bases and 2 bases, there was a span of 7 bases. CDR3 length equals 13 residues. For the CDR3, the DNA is TGTGCCAGCAGCTTAACAGCGGCCTACGAGCAGTACTTC. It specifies CASSLTAAYEQYF.

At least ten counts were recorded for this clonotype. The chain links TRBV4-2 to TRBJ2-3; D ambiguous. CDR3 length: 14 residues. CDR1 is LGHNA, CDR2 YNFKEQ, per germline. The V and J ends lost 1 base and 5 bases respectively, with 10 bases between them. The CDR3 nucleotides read TGTGCCAGCAGCCAAGCCCAAAGAGGAGATACGCAGTATTTT. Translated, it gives CASSQAQRGDTQYF.

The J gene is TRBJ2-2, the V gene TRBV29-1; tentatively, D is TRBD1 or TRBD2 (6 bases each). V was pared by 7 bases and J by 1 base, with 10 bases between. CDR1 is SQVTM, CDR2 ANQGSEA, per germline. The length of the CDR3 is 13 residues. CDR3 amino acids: CSGGGGNTGELFF. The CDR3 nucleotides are TGCAGCGGAGGGGGAGGGAACACCGGGGAGCTGTTTTTT.

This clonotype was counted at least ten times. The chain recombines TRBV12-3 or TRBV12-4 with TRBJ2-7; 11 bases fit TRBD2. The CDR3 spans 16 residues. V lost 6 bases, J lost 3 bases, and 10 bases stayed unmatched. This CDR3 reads CASSPYGTSGYYEQYF. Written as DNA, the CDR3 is TGTGCCAGCAGCCCGTACGGGACTAGCGGCTACTACGAGCAGTACTTC.